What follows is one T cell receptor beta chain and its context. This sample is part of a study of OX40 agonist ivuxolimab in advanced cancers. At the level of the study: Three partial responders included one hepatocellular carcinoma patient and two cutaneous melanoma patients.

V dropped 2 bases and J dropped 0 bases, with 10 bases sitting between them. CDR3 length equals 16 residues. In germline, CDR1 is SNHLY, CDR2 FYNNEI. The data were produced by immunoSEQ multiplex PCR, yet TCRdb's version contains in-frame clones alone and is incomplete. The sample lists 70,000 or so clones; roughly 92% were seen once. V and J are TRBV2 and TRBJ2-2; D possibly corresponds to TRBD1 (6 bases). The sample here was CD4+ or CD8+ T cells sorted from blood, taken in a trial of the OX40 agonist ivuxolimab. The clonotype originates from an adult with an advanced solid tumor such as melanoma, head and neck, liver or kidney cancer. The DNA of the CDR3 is TGTGCCAGCAGTGAATTTGCAGGGGCGAACACCGGGGAGCTGTTTTTT. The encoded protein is CASSEFAGANTGELFF.